The next 29 T cell receptor beta chains were all read from a single sample in a study of blood T cell repertoires in COVID-19 (dated by TCRdb to 2020 to 2022). Library construction relied on the immunoSEQ multiplex PCR assay. Drawn from immuneACCESS, this table holds only the in-frame rearrangements with V and J called that TCRdb kept. Clones are partly lost; checked studies trace under half to an unresolved V gene and leave the rest unexplained. This sample comprises fewer than 450,000 clones, 90% to 95% of them detected only once. Jointly, the top ten make up roughly 3% of the sample. The sequenced sample was peripheral blood. These receptors were taken from a woman between 18 and 29 years old who had recovered from COVID-19.

This rearrangement joins TRBV5-1 to TRBJ1-2; 12 nucleotides align to TRBD1. Germline CDR1 and CDR2: SGHRS and YFSETQ. J was trimmed by 4 bases and V by 2 bases; bases with no gene match: 15. The CDR3 loop spans 19 amino acids. CDR3 sequence: CASSFSTRDRGLFSYGYTF. CDR3 bases: TGCGCCAGCAGCTTTTCCACCCGGGACAGGGGGCTGTTCAGCTATGGCTACACCTTC.

This sequence joins TRBV7-8 and TRBJ2-3, with 7 bases matching TRBD2. Germline CDR1 is SGHVS and CDR2 is FQNEAQ. The CDR3 spans 15 residues. Trimming took 2 bases from V and 1 from J; bases not matched to a gene: 3. The CDR3 bases are TGTGCCAGCAGCTTACAAGCGGGACGCACAGATACGCAGTATTTT. Translated, it gives CASSLQAGRTDTQYF.

The chain carries TRBV20-1 and TRBJ1-6; D not certain. CDR3 length: 14 amino acids. V was cut by 3 bases and J by 8 bases, with 14 bases left in between. Germline assignment: CDR1 DFQATT and CDR2 SNEGSKA (reference sequence). The CDR3 DNA follows: TGCAGTGCTAGTCCGGGTCCGAGACATTCACCCCTCCACTTT. It encodes CSASPGPRHSPLHF.

The CDR3 protein is CASSSGKSYNEQFF. The CDR3 DNA follows: TGCGCCAGCAGTAGCGGGAAGTCCTACAATGAGCAGTTCTTC. The rearrangement uses TRBV4-3 and TRBJ2-1, with 8 bases identical to TRBD2. CDR1 and CDR2 from the germline V gene are LGHNA and YSLEER. The CDR3 extends over 14 amino acids. J was trimmed by 1 base and V by 6 bases; bases with no gene match: 2.

The rearrangement links TRBV1 to TRBJ2-1; the table calls TRBD2, which could not be checked here. TRBV1 is marked as a pseudogene. This CDR3 spans 14 amino acids. CDR3 nucleotides: TGCACCCCGGGCGGGAGGGCCTCCTACAATGAGCAGTTCTTC. This sequence encodes CTPGGRASYNEQFF.

The V call is TRBV5-5, the J call TRBJ2-2, with 7 bases that match TRBD1. V gave up 0 bases and J gave up 9 bases; unmatched junction bases: 11. The CDR3 has 16 residues. Germline loops: CDR1 SGHKS, CDR2 YYEKEE (reference sequence). CDR3 amino acids: CASSLEGATPRRELFF. CDR3 bases: TGTGCCAGCAGCTTGGAGGGGGCGACCCCGAGGAGGGAGCTGTTTTTT.

This clone was counted once. The V call is TRBV9, the J call TRBJ1-1; no reliable D call. The CDR3 is 14 amino acids. The V gene's germline CDR1 is SGDLS and CDR2 YYNGEE. Trimming took 0 bases from V and 3 from J, leaving 9 bases between them. CDR3 DNA: TGTGCCAGCAGCGTAGGACTGCATGACACTGAAGCTTTCTTT. Amino acids: CASSVGLHDTEAFF.

The V gene is TRBV19, the J gene TRBJ1-1, with a tentative D call TRBD1 (5 bases). The CDR3 contains 13 residues. Germline values: CDR1 LNHDA, CDR2 SQIVND (reference sequence). Between the trimmed V and J ends, which lost 4 bases and 2 bases, there was a span of 8 bases. In DNA, the CDR3 is TGTGCCAGTAGTAGGACACCAAACACTGAAGCTTTCTTT. Encoded protein: CASSRTPNTEAFF.

This CDR3 is CASSLMGLAGTDTQYF. The CDR3 coding sequence is TGTGCCAGCAGCTTAATGGGACTAGCGGGCACAGATACGCAGTATTTT. This chain uses TRBV7-2 with TRBJ2-3; TRBD2 aligns across 11 bases. CDR1 is SGHTA and CDR2 is FQGNSA in the germline V gene. The V and J ends lost 2 bases and 1 base, in that order; junction bases with no gene match: 2. This CDR3 contains 16 residues.

The chain carries TRBV5-6 and TRBJ1-6; D gene ambiguous. The length of the CDR3 is 12 residues. The V gene lost 2 bases and the J gene lost 9 bases, with 6 bases spanning the gap. Germline V lookup: CDR1 SGHDT, CDR2 YYEEEE. CDR3 DNA: TGTGCCAGCAGCTTCTCTCCTTCACCCCTCCACTTT. This translates into CASSFSPSPLHF.

The gene calls are TRBV5-4 and TRBJ2-1; tentative D call: TRBD2 (6 bases). Per the germline V gene, CDR1 is SGHNT and CDR2 is YYREEE (reference sequence). This CDR3 has 14 residues. Trimming removed 0 bases from V and 7 bases from J, with 11 bases in between. DNA of the CDR3: TGTGCCAGCAGCTTGGGCGGGACGGAGAATGAGCAGTTCTTC. It codes for CASSLGGTENEQFF.

The rearrangement joins TRBV10-2 to TRBJ2-1; D not resolved. Per the germline V gene, CDR1 is WSHSY and CDR2 is SAAADI. The length of the CDR3 is 16 residues. Trimming pared 5 bases from V and 4 bases from J, leaving 18 bases between. The CDR3 DNA reads TGCGCCAGCAGTTACTCGTACCTAAGCCGGTACAATGAGCAGTTCTTC. Translated, it gives CASSYSYLSRYNEQFF.

The chain is built from TRBV19 and TRBJ1-5, with 10 bases identical to TRBD1. CDR1 is LNHDA, CDR2 SQIVND, per germline (reference sequence). V shed 5 bases, J shed 7 bases, and the junction held 8 bases outside the gene matches. The length of the CDR3 is 15 residues. The CDR3 here is CASSRDRGGGQPQHF. Here the CDR3 DNA reads TGTGCCAGTAGTCGGGACAGGGGCGGGGGGCAGCCCCAGCATTTT.

This clone came up a few times. The rearrangement joins TRBV6-5 to TRBJ2-1; TRBD2 is a possible D gene (5 bases). The V end was cut by 8 bases, the J end by 2 bases, with 10 bases between. Germline-derived CDR1 and CDR2 are MNHEY and SVGAGI. CDR3 size: 13 residues. The CDR3 DNA reads TGTGCCAGCGAGGGCAGGCCCTACAATGAGCAGTTCTTC. Its protein is CASEGRPYNEQFF.

The chain joins TRBV6-5 to TRBJ2-1; possible D gene TRBD2, 5 bases. V gave up 6 bases and J gave up 1 base, with 13 bases separating them. This CDR3 spans 15 amino acids. Germline V gene lookup returns CDR1 MNHEY and CDR2 SVGAGI. The CDR3 DNA is TGTGCCAGCAGCCCCCGAGAGGGTTCCTACAATGAGCAGTTCTTC. This encodes CASSPREGSYNEQFF.

The rearrangement uses TRBV7-2 and TRBJ1-2; 8 bases map to TRBD1. With V trimmed by 1 base and J by 3 bases, 4 bases remained unmatched. The CDR3 is 15 amino acids. Germline V gene lookup returns CDR1 SGHTA and CDR2 FQGNSA. This chain's CDR3 is CASSLVGQGDYGYTF. The CDR3 nucleotides read TGTGCCAGCAGCTTAGTAGGACAGGGCGACTATGGCTACACCTTC.

This clone has a handful of counts. The CDR3 region is CASSLMTSGSDDEQFF. The CDR3 DNA is TGTGCCAGCAGCCTAATGACTAGCGGGAGTGATGATGAGCAGTTCTTC. The chain recombines TRBV11-2 with TRBJ2-1, with 12 bases lining up with TRBD2. Unmatched junction bases numbered 10, after V lost 5 bases and J lost 8 bases. This CDR3 spans 16 amino acids. In germline, CDR1 is SGHAT, CDR2 FQNNGV.

This CDR3 reads CASSYSGHDQPQHF. The DNA of the CDR3 is TGTGCCAGCAGTTACTCGGGACACGATCAGCCCCAGCATTTT. This chain joins TRBV6-2 or TRBV6-3 and TRBJ1-5; D perhaps matches TRBD1 (6 bases). The CDR3 covers 14 residues. Germline lookup yields CDR1 MNHEY and CDR2 SVGEGT. Trimming cost V 0 bases and J 5 bases, with 8 bases left between them.

CDR3 protein: CAWSVGGRETDTQYF. CDR3 sequence (DNA): TGTGCCTGGAGTGTAGGTGGGAGGGAAACAGATACGCAGTATTTT. This sequence joins TRBV30 and TRBJ2-3; 7 bases are shared with TRBD2. The CDR3 spans 15 residues. Losses at the gene ends were 0 bases for V and 3 bases for J; bases not matched to a gene: 6. CDR1 and CDR2 from the germline V gene are GTSNPN and SVGIG (reference sequence).

This chain links TRBV5-4 with TRBJ2-3, with TRBD2 matching over 9 bases. The CDR3 spans 15 residues. With V trimmed by 4 bases and J by 2 bases, 5 bases remained unmatched. CDR1 and CDR2 from the germline V gene are SGHNT and YYREEE (reference sequence). The CDR3 bases are TGTGCCAGCAGCGCCCGGACTAGCGTCACAGATACGCAGTATTTT. Its translation: CASSARTSVTDTQYF.

DNA for the CDR3: TGCGCCAGCAGCCAAGATCAGGCTAGCACAGATACGCAGTATTTT. It codes for CASSQDQASTDTQYF. The V gene is TRBV4-1, the J gene TRBJ2-3; D not resolved. V shed 0 bases and J shed 0 bases, with 7 bases lying between them. The CDR3 has 15 amino acids. Germline CDR1 is MGHRA and CDR2 is YSYEKL.

This clone has only one observation. The chain is built from TRBV18 and TRBJ2-5, with TRBD2 matching 7 bases. The length of the CDR3 is 15 residues. CDR1 and CDR2 (germline): KGHSH, LQKENI. V dropped 0 bases and J dropped 3; count of bases not matched to a gene: 4. This CDR3 reads CASSPPALAEETQYF. The CDR3 nucleotides read TGTGCCAGCTCACCACCGGCTCTAGCGGAAGAGACCCAGTACTTC.

The rearrangement links TRBV9 to TRBJ1-2, with 8 nucleotides matching TRBD1. CDR1 is SGDLS, CDR2 YYNGEE, per germline. The CDR3 is 13 residues long. Trimming cost V 3 bases and J 8 bases; bases outside gene matches: 6. CDR3 nucleotide sequence: TGTGCCAGCAGCGCCTGGACAGGGTTAGGCTACACCTTC. Protein sequence: CASSAWTGLGYTF. Variable domain in full (rest from reference TRBV9 and TRBJ1-2): DSGVTQTPKHLITATGQRVTLRCSPRSGDLSVYWYQQSLDQGLQFLIQYYNGEERAKGNILERFSAQQFPDLHSELNLSSLELGDSALYFCASSAWTGLGYTFGSGTRLTVV.

The rearrangement uses TRBV5-6 and TRBJ1-5; 7 bases fit TRBD1. V was clipped by 1 base and J by 5 bases; unmatched bases: 15. CDR3 size: 18 residues. Germline CDR1 reads SGHDT; CDR2 reads YYEEEE. CDR3 DNA sequence: TGTGCCAGCAGCTTGAGTGGCCAGGGGGTGTCCCTTTATCAGCCCCAGCATTTT. Residues: CASSLSGQGVSLYQPQHF.

This chain connects TRBV6-5 to TRBJ1-2; 7 bases map to TRBD1. Germline CDR1 and CDR2: MNHEY and SVGAGI. The CDR3 length is 14 residues. Trimming at V came to 9 bases and at J to 4 bases, leaving 11 bases not matched to a gene. The CDR3 DNA follows: TGTGCCAGTTCACGACAGGGACGGTCCTATGGCTACACCTTC. Protein sequence: CASSRQGRSYGYTF.

In its sample, this clone was seen once. The V call is TRBV7-2, the J call TRBJ1-1; the match to TRBD1 covers 12 bases. Germline V gene data show CDR1 as SGHTA and CDR2 as FQGNSA. The length of the CDR3 is 16 residues. Trimming cost V 1 base and J 5 bases; bases outside gene matches: 5. CDR3 in amino acids: CASSLEGTGGNTEAFF. In DNA, the CDR3 is TGTGCCAGCAGCTTAGAAGGGACAGGGGGCAATACTGAAGCTTTCTTT.

The chain joins TRBV27 to TRBJ2-1, with 13 bases fitting TRBD2. Germline V gives CDR1 MNHEY, CDR2 SMNVEV (reference sequence). This CDR3 contains 16 residues. Trimming at V came to 5 bases and at J to 8 bases, leaving 9 bases not matched to a gene. CDR3 sequence (DNA): TGTGCCAGCAGTGATCCGGGACTAGCGGGATTCGATGAGCAGTTCTTC. Translating gives CASSDPGLAGFDEQFF.

This sequence joins TRBV7-9 and TRBJ2-1; D perhaps matches TRBD1 (7 bases). The CDR3 has 15 residues. V was clipped by 8 bases and J by 9 bases, with 23 bases between them. CDR1 is SEHNR and CDR2 is FQNEAQ in the germline V gene (reference sequence). Here the CDR3 DNA reads TGTGCCAGCGCCAGAGGTTTGGAGGGGGCCGGTGAGCAGTTCTTC. Protein sequence: CASARGLEGAGEQFF.

The chain carries TRBV7-2 and TRBJ1-4, with 9 bases that match TRBD1. From germline, CDR1 is SGHTA and CDR2 FQGNSA. CDR3 length: 15 amino acids. The V gene end was trimmed by 5 bases and the J gene end by 7 bases; junction bases not matched to a gene: 8. This CDR3 reads CASSPTTGGREKLFF. In nucleotides, the CDR3 is TGTGCCAGCAGCCCGACGACAGGGGGACGTGAAAAACTGTTTTTT. The full variable domain, its missing parts supplied by reference TRBV7-2 and TRBJ1-4, is GAGVSQSPSNKVTEKGKDVELRCDPISGHTALYWYRQSLGQGLEFLIYFQGNSAPDKSGLPSDRFSAERTGGSVSTLTIQRTQQEDSAVYLCASSPTTGGREKLFFGSGTQLSVL.